Listed here is a single T cell receptor (beta chain). What antigen it recognizes has not been identified. No much larger clone exists at a distance of one base, and base qualities are not known. This record comes from a study of shared clonotypes between healthy human individuals (dated by TCRdb to about 2020). For context, the study as a whole: The cohort included a few men and a couple of women between 18 and 49 years of age. Per donor, three plates each were used for CD4 naive and CD4 memory, two for CD8 naive, and one for CD8 memory. To estimate repertoire size and how much clonotypes are shared between individuals, the study performed deep sequencing of blood TCR repertoires from a few healthy adults. To increase sequencing depth and limit assay-specific biases, TCR repertoire library preparation and sequencing were carried out by different laboratories using diverse techniques. Between about 0.8 and 9 billion PBMCs per donor were obtained by leukapheresis. Here is what the overall study found, with its caveats: Incomplete sequencing was indicated by rarefaction of sorted-subset datasets, despite the large sequencing depth. Compared with non-shared clonotypes, clonotypes shared by all four sorted-subset donors had higher generation probabilities. Because the study included a small number of donors, the genetic and exposure-history diversity represented was limited. Roughly 5.2% of naive CD4, 3.5% of naive CD8, about 2.4% of memory CD4, and roughly 0.4% of memory CD8 clonotypes were shared across four donors. Sampling was limited to blood, and TCR repertoires in tissue likely differ from TCR repertoires in blood. Naive subsets generally had larger estimated clonotype richness than memory subsets did. Pairwise subsampling led to the expectation that sequencing depth would affect the degree of clonotype sharing among donors.

The CDR3 runs 13 amino acids, cysteine and phenylalanine included. Only the CDR3 part of the read is kept: 39 bases, read in frame from the first base. The germline V gene gives CDR1 as SGHRS and CDR2 as YFSETQ. V and J are truncated by 3 bases and 10 bases respectively, leaving an intervening sequence of 16 bases. Using the deep immunoSEQ assay, multiplex PCR amplified TCR CDR3 regions from genomic DNA. Extracted genomic DNA from each cell subset was distributed evenly across all wells of several immunoSEQ 96-well plates, and each plate was treated as a replicate. For sorted subsets, 150 to 200 ng genomic DNA, equal to 30,000 to 35,000 T cell genomes, was loaded into each replicate PCR. Purified libraries were quantified with a Qubit 3.0 fluorometer, sized on a Bioanalyzer 2100, and re-quantified with the KAPA Library Quantification kit. Each immunoSEQ 96-well plate was sequenced on its own single-read 150-cycle Illumina NextSeq 550 flow cell. Turning to the authors' computational methods: Because the immunoSEQ output included only junctional sequences and no quality scores, the filtering could not be the same as the filtering used for full-length reads. Sequences were annotated with PyIR, a Python wrapper for IgBLAST v1.9, using IMGT germline references to assign V/J genes and CDR3. Any read was removed if the V/J assignment was weak (E-value above 1e-6), the CDR3 was missing, or the read contained stop codons, out-of-frame junctions, or ambiguous translated residues. A V3J clonotype was defined by an identical inferred V gene, J gene, and CDR3 amino acid sequence. The percentage overlap between two repertoires was calculated by dividing the number of shared unique clonotypes by the size of the smaller repertoire. Repertoire richness was assessed with RTK rarefaction, the Chao1 estimator, and Recon v2.1 estimates of unobserved clonotypes. For all TCRbeta clonotypes obtained by the gDNA method from a few donors, generation probabilities were computed with OLGA. The immuneACCESS repertoire file appears here via TCRdb, limited to in-frame rearrangements. These files lack a portion of the clones; in checked studies, under half of the deficit traces to unresolved V genes, and the cause of the others is not known. Clone size and the V and J calls come from that table; the DNA yielded D and trimming. In all, the sample holds about 2.4 million clones, and more than 80% of those were seen once. In total, the top ten clones hold about 0.13% of the sample.

The donors were healthy, HIV-negative adults who had no recently reported acute infections or vaccinations. Every donor was a Caucasian adult residing in Nashville, Tennessee, USA. CD4+ T cells were enriched through magnetic negative selection, after which naive cells were positively selected on CD45RA and the remaining negative fraction served as the memory subset. After blood collection by leukapheresis, PBMCs were isolated using Ficoll-Histopaque density gradient centrifugation and then cryopreserved in the vapor phase of liquid nitrogen. Purity and quantity of every magnetically sorted T cell population were checked by analytical flow cytometry. Genomic DNA was isolated from each sorted fraction and quantified by UV absorbance on a Nanodrop 2000c.

The sample was naive CD4+ T cells sorted from blood. Per the publication, the cell subset or site label means: CD45RA+ positively selected. The receptor was isolated from a man aged 18 to 30 in good health. The rearranged chain carries TRBV5-1 and TRBJ1-2; the D region possibly corresponds to TRBD1 (5 bases align). In nucleotides, the sequence is TGCGCCAGCAGCTCCAGGCAGGGCTTTTACTACACCTTC. The resulting protein is CASSSRQGFYYTF.